This record looks at one T cell receptor (beta chain) sequence and its context. Clones were sequenced by immunoSEQ multiplex PCR, and TCRdb holds only the in-frame ones, with some missing. The sample shows some 180,000 clones, 80% to 90% of them seen only once. The ends lost 5 bases at V and 10 bases at J; junction bases unmatched: 8. CDR3 length equals 14 residues. CDR1 is MNHEY and CDR2 is SVGAGI in the germline V gene. The sample is drawn from a study of blood T cell repertoires in COVID-19. Input material: peripheral blood. The chain employs TRBV6-5 and TRBJ1-4; TRBD1 aligns across 9 bases. The clonotype comes from a woman aged 80 or over with acute or convalescent COVID-19. The CDR3 reads CASSPDRGVLKLFF. CDR3 sequence (DNA): TGTGCCAGCAGTCCCGACAGGGGGGTTTTAAAACTGTTTTTT.